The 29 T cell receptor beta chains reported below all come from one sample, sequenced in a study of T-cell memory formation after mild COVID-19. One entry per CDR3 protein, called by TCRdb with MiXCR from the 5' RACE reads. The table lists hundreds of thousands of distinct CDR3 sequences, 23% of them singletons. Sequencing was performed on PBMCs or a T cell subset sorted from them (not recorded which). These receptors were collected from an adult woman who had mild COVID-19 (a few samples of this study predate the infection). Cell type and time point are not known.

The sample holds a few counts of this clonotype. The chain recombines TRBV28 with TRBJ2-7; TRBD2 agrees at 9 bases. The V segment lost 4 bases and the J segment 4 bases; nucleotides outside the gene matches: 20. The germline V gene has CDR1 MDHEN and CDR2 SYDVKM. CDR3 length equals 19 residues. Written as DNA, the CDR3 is TGTGCCAGCAGTTCAATCGGGGACGTTCTAGCGGGACCTGAATACGAGCAGTACTTC. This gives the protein CASSSIGDVLAGPEYEQYF.

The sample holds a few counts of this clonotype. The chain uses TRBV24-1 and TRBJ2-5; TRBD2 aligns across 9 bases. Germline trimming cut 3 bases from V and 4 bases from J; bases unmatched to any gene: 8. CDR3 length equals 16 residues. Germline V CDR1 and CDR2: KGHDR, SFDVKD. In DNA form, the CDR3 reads TGTGCCACCAGTGATCGGGGGTCTAGCGGGATAGAGACCCAGTACTTC. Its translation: CATSDRGSSGIETQYF.

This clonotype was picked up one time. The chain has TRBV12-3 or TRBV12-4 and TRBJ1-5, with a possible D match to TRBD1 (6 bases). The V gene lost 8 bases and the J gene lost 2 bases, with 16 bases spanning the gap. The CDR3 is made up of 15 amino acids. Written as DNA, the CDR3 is TGTGCCAGCGCCAGGGGCCTAGCGGGCAATCAGCCCCAGCATTTT. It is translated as CASARGLAGNQPQHF.

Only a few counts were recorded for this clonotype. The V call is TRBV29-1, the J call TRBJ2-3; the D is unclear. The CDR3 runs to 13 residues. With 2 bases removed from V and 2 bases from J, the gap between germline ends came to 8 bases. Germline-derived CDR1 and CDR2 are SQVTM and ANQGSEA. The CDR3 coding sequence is TGCAGCGTTGAAAGCCGCAACACAGATACGCAGTATTTT. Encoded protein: CSVESRNTDTQYF.

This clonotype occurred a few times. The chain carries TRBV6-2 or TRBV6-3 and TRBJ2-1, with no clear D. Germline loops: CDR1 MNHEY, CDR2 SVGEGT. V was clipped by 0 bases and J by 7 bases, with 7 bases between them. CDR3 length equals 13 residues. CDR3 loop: CASSYSGLNEQFF. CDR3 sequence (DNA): TGTGCCAGCAGTTACTCAGGGTTGAATGAGCAGTTCTTC.

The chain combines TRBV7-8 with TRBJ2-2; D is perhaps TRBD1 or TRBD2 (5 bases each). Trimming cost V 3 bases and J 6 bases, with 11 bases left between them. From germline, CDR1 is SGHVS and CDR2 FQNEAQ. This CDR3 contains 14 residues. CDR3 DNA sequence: TGTGCCAGCAGCTTCCGGGACGGCTCCGGGGAGCTGTTTTTT. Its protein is CASSFRDGSGELFF.

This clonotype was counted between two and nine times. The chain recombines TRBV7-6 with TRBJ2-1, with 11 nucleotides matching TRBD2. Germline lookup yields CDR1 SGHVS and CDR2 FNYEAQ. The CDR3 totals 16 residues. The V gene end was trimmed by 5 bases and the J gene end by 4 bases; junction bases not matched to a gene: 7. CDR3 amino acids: CASSPLAGGAYNEQFF. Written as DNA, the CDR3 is TGTGCCAGCAGCCCTCTAGCGGGGGGCGCTTACAATGAGCAGTTCTTC.

Written as DNA, the CDR3 is TGTGCCAGCAGCTTACCTCCGCTCACTGAAGCTTTCTTT. It encodes CASSLPPLTEAFF. V is TRBV13 and J is TRBJ1-1; D unclear. Germline values: CDR1 PRHDT, CDR2 FYEKMQ (reference sequence). Trimming left V 2 bases short and J 4 bases short, with 8 bases between. CDR3 length equals 13 residues.

The CDR3, as DNA: TGTGCCAGCAGCTTAGTGGGGACAGGGGTGACCGGGGAGCTGTTTTTT. Its protein is CASSLVGTGVTGELFF. This chain links TRBV11-2 with TRBJ2-2, with TRBD1 matching over 10 bases. With V trimmed by 1 base and J by 5 bases, 4 bases remained unmatched. Germline-derived CDR1 and CDR2 are SGHAT and FQNNGV. This CDR3 is 16 amino acids long.

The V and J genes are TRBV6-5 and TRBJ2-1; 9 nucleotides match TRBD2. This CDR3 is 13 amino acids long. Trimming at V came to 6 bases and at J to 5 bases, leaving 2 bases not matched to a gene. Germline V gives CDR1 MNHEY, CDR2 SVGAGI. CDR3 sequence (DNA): TGTGCCAGCAGGCTAGCGGGAAACAATGAGCAGTTCTTC. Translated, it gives CASRLAGNNEQFF.

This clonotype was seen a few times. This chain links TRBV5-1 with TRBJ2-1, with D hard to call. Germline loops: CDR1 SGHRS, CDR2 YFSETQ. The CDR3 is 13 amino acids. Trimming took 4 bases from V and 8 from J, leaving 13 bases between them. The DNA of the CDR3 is TGCGCCAGCAGCCTATCTTTTGCCGATGAGCAGTTCTTC. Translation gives CASSLSFADEQFF.

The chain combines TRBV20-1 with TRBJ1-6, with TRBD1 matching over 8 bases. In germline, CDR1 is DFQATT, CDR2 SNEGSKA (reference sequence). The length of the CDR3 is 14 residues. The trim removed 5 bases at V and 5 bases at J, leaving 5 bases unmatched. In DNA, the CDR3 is TGCAGTGCTGCCACGGACAGGGATAATTCACCCCTCCACTTT. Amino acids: CSAATDRDNSPLHF.

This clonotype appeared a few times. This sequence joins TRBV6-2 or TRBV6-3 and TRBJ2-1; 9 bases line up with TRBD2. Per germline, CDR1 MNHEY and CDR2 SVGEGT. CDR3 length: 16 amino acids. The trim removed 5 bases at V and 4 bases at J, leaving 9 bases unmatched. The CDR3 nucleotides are TGTGCCAGCAGTGGGGGGACTAGCCCACGTTACAATGAGCAGTTCTTC. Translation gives CASSGGTSPRYNEQFF.

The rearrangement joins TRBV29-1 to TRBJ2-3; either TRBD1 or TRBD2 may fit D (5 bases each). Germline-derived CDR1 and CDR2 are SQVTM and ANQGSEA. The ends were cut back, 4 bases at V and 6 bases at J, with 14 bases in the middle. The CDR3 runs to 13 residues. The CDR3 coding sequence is TGCAGCGTTGCCCCCCCGGGGCGGGATACGCAGTATTTT. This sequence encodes CSVAPPGRDTQYF.

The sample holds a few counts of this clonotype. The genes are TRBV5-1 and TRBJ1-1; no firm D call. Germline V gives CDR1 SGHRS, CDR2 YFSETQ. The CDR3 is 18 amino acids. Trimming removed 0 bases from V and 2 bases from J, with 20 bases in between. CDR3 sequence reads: CASSLVAFASEFNTEAFF. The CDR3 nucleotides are TGCGCCAGCAGCTTGGTGGCCTTCGCGTCGGAATTTAACACTGAAGCTTTCTTT.

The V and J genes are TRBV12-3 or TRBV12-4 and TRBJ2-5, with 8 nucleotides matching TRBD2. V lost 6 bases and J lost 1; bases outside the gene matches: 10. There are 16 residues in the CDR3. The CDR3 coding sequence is TGTGCCAGCAGCCGAAGGACTAGCCAACTCCAAGAGACCCAGTACTTC. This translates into CASSRRTSQLQETQYF.

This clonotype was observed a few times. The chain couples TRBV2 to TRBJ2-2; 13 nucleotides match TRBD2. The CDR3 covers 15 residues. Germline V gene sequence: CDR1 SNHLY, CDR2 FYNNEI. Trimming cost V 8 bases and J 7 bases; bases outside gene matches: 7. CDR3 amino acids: CASGGLAGPGGELFF. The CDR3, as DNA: TGTGCCAGCGGGGGACTAGCGGGACCGGGCGGGGAGCTGTTTTTT.

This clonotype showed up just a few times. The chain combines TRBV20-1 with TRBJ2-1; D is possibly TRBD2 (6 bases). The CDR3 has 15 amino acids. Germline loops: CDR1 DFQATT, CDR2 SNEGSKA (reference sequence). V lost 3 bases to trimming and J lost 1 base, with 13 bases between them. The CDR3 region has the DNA TGCAGTGCTAGGGATCGCCGGGGGTCCTACAATGAGCAGTTCTTC. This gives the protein CSARDRRGSYNEQFF.

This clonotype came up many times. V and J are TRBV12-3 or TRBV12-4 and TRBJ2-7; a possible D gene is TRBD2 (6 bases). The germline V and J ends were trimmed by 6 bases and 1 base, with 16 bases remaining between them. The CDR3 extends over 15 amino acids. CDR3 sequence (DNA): TGTGCCAGCAGCCCGATTCCGGGACTTTCCTACGAGCAGTACTTC. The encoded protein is CASSPIPGLSYEQYF.

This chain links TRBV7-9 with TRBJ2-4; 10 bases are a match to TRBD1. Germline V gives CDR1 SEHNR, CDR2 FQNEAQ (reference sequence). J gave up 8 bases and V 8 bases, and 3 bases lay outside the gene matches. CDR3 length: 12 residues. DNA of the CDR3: TGTGCCAGCCATGGACAGGGGGACATTCAGTACTTC. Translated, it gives CASHGQGDIQYF.

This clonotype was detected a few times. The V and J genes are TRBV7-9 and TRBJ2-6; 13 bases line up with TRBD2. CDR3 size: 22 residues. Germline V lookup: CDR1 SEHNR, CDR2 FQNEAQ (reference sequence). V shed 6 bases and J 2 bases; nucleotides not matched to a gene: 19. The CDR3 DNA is TGTGCCAGCAGTCTAGCCCCCCTCCGGACTAGCGGGAGTCGAACTGGGGCCAACGTCCTGACTTTC. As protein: CASSLAPLRTSGSRTGANVLTF.

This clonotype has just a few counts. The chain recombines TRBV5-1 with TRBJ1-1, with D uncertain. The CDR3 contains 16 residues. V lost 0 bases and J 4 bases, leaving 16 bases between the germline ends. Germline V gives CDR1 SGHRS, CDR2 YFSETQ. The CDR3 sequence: CASSLEVPGVGTEAFF. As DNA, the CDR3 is TGCGCCAGCAGCTTGGAGGTTCCGGGAGTAGGCACTGAAGCTTTCTTT.

The DNA for the CDR3 is TGTGCCAGCAGTTTCGAGGGTCTGGACACTGAAGCTTTCTTT. Residues: CASSFEGLDTEAFF. The rearrangement links TRBV12-3 or TRBV12-4 to TRBJ1-1; D is unresolved. The CDR3 totals 14 residues. Trimming took off 3 bases at V and 3 bases at J, with 11 bases between the two ends.

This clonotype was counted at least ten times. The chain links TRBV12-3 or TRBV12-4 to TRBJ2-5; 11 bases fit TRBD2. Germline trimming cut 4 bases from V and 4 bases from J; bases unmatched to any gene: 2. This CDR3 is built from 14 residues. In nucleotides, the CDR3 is TGTGCCAGCAGTTCCACTAGCGGGAGAGAGACCCAGTACTTC. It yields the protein CASSSTSGRETQYF.

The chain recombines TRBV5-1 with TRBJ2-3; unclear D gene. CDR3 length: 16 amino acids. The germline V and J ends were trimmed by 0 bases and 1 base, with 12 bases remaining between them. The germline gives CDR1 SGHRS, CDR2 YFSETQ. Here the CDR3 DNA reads TGCGCCAGCAGCTTGGCCGGATCTACTCGCACAGATACGCAGTATTTT. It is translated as CASSLAGSTRTDTQYF.

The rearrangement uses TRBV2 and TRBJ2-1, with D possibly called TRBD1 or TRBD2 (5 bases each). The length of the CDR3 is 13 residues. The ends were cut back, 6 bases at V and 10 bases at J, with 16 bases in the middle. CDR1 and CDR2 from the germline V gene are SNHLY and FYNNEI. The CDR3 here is CASRGDVTPEQFF. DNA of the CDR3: TGTGCCAGCAGAGGGGACGTGACTCCGGAGCAGTTCTTC.

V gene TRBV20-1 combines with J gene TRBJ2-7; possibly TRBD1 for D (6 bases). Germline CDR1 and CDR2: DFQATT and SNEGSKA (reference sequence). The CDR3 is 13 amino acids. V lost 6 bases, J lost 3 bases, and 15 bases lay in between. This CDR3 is CSALLRGGYEQYF. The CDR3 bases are TGCAGTGCACTTCTCAGGGGCGGCTACGAGCAGTACTTC.

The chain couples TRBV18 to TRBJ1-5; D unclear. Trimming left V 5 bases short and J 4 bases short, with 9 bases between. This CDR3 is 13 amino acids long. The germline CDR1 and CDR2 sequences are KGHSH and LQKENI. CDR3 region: CASSGSKNQPQHF. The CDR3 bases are TGTGCCAGCTCAGGCAGTAAGAATCAGCCCCAGCATTTT. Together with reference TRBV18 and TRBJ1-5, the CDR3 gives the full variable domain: NAGVMQNPRHLVRRRGQEARLRCSPMKGHSHVYWYRQLPEEGLKFMVYLQKENIIDESGMPKERFSAEFPKEGPSILRIQQVVRGDSAAYFCASSGSKNQPQHFGDGTRLSIL.

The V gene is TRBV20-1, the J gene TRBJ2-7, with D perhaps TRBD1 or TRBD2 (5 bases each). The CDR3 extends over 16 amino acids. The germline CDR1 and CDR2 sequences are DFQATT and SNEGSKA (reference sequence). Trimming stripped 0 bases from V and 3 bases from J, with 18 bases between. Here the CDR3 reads CSARDWGRPERYEQYF. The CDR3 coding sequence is TGCAGTGCTAGAGATTGGGGACGTCCTGAGCGCTACGAGCAGTACTTC.